These 18 T cell receptor beta chains came from one sample sequenced in a study of neurological immune-mediated disorders. TCRdb re-called the 5' RACE reads with MiXCR, one entry per CDR3 protein. The profile shows some 50,000 distinct CDR3 sequences, around 13% of them singletons. Time point noted: longitudinal time-point 2. Sequencing input: PBMCs. Receptors were obtained from a male donor with HTLV-1-associated myelopathy (HAM/TSP).

This clonotype was seen many times. The rearrangement uses TRBV5-6 and TRBJ2-5; TRBD2 is a possible D gene (5 bases). The CDR3 consists of 15 residues. Germline lookup yields CDR1 SGHDT and CDR2 YYEEEE. The germline V and J ends were trimmed by 6 bases and 5 bases, with 20 bases remaining between them. CDR3 amino acids: CASTPLKRALETQYF. In DNA, the CDR3 is TGTGCCAGCACCCCATTGAAGAGGGCCCTGGAGACCCAGTACTTC. The full variable domain, with the rest looked up from reference TRBV5-6 and TRBJ2-5, is DAGVTQSPTHLIKTRGQQVTLRCSPKSGHDTVSWYQQALGQGPQFIFQYYEEEERQRGNFPDRFSGHQFPNYSSELNVNALLLGDSALYLCASTPLKRALETQYFGPGTRLLVL.

The table lists this clonotype with many counts. J is TRBJ1-1 and V is TRBV2, with no clear D. V was shortened by 6 bases and J by 7 bases, with 9 bases between the two germline ends. Germline assignment: CDR1 SNHLY and CDR2 FYNNEI. The CDR3 has 11 residues. The CDR3 spells CASSFTYEAFF. The CDR3 DNA reads as TGTGCCAGCAGCTTCACCTATGAAGCTTTCTTT.

In its sample, this clonotype was seen many times. The chain's CDR3 is CSASLGRGYEQFF. The CDR3, as DNA: TGCAGTGCTAGTCTGGGCAGGGGTTACGAGCAGTTCTTC. The gene calls are TRBV20-1 and TRBJ2-1; D is perhaps TRBD1 (6 bases). Germline assignment: CDR1 DFQATT and CDR2 SNEGSKA (reference sequence). V lost 3 bases, J lost 10 bases, and 16 bases lay in between. The CDR3 runs 13 residues.

The chain couples TRBV5-5 to TRBJ2-3; D is unresolved. Trimming left V 1 base short and J 1 base short, with 7 bases between. The CDR3 extends over 14 amino acids. Germline assignment: CDR1 SGHKS and CDR2 YYEKEE (reference sequence). The CDR3 loop is CASSLSAGTDTQYF. The DNA for the CDR3 is TGTGCCAGCAGCTTGTCCGCCGGCACAGATACGCAGTATTTT.

This clonotype was seen at least ten times. The V call is TRBV10-3, the J call TRBJ2-5; 7 bases are shared with TRBD2. This CDR3 is 13 amino acids long. V was pared by 6 bases and J by 2 bases, with 3 bases of the junction left unmatched. The germline gives CDR1 ENHRY, CDR2 SYGVKD. CDR3 residues: CAIRRGLQETQYF. For the CDR3, the DNA is TGTGCCATCAGAAGGGGACTACAAGAGACCCAGTACTTC.

V gene TRBV18 combines with J gene TRBJ2-2; D remains ambiguous. Germline lookup yields CDR1 KGHSH and CDR2 LQKENI. The CDR3 runs 13 residues. The V and J ends lost 3 bases and 5 bases respectively, with 7 bases between them. The CDR3 sequence: CASSPWDTGELFF. CDR3 nucleotides: TGTGCCAGCTCACCTTGGGATACCGGGGAGCTGTTTTTT.

This clonotype was recorded at least ten times. The V call is TRBV10-3, the J call TRBJ1-3, with D possibly TRBD1 on 6 matching bases. V shed 6 bases and J shed 8 bases, with 17 bases lying between them. CDR1 and CDR2 (germline): ENHRY, SYGVKD. The CDR3 is 14 residues long. The CDR3 protein is CAIRPQGRGDTIYF. The CDR3 DNA reads as TGTGCCATCAGGCCGCAGGGGCGCGGAGACACCATATATTTT.

The sample holds many counts of this clonotype. The J gene is TRBJ1-5, the V gene TRBV20-1; D is uncertain. The germline V gene has CDR1 DFQATT and CDR2 SNEGSKA (reference sequence). Trimming left V 5 bases short and J 1 base short, with 12 bases between. CDR3 size: 14 residues. The CDR3 nucleotides read TGCAGTGCTGCTCGGGTTTCCAGCAATCAGCCCCAGCATTTT. Residues: CSAARVSSNQPQHF.

To note about this clonotype: The junction differs from germline at one of its ends, possibly a read error. The chain recombines TRBV28 with TRBJ1-1, with D unresolved. Germline V CDR1 and CDR2: MDHEN, SYDVKM. The CDR3 sequence is 13 residues long. DNA for the CDR3: TGTGGCAGCTTAGATCGGGTCGCGACTGAAGCTTTCTTT. Encoded protein: CGSLDRVATEAFF.

This clonotype was detected ten times or more. This chain's CDR3 is CASSYSRTRSYNEQFF. CDR3 nucleotide sequence: TGTGCCAGCAGTTACTCCCGGACTCGCTCCTACAATGAGCAGTTCTTC. V is TRBV6-2 or TRBV6-3 and J is TRBJ2-1, with D possibly matching TRBD2 (5 bases). With 0 bases removed from V and 0 bases from J, the gap between germline ends came to 9 bases. The CDR3 extends over 16 amino acids. Germline V CDR1 and CDR2: MNHEY, SVGEGT.

This clonotype was recorded at least ten times. This rearrangement joins TRBV9 to TRBJ1-1; D remains unclear. The CDR3 has 14 residues. Germline CDR1 SGDLS, CDR2 YYNGEE. Deletions cut 3 bases from V and 5 bases from J, with 14 bases between. The CDR3 protein is CASSEDGVYTEAFF. The DNA of the CDR3 is TGTGCCAGCAGCGAAGACGGCGTCTATACTGAAGCTTTCTTT.

This clonotype was picked up many times. The chain links TRBV5-1 to TRBJ2-5, with D possibly being TRBD1 (5 bases). This CDR3 has 13 amino acids. The V and J ends lost 0 bases and 5 bases respectively, with 8 bases between them. Per germline, CDR1 SGHRS and CDR2 YFSETQ. CDR3 sequence (DNA): TGCGCCAGCAGCTTGGGGGGCCTGGAGACCCAGTACTTC. The encoded protein is CASSLGGLETQYF.

This clonotype was counted at least ten times. The chain is built from TRBV18 and TRBJ1-5; 7 nucleotides line up with TRBD1. The CDR3 covers 13 residues. Trimming cost V 5 bases and J 4 bases; bases outside gene matches: 2. Germline V lookup: CDR1 KGHSH, CDR2 LQKENI. The CDR3 DNA reads TGTGCCAGCTCATCGGACAGGAATCAGCCCCAGCATTTT. Its translation: CASSSDRNQPQHF.

This clonotype was seen at least ten times. This chain joins TRBV18 and TRBJ2-5, with 7 bases lining up with TRBD1. Per germline, CDR1 KGHSH and CDR2 LQKENI. Trimming cost V 4 bases and J 0 bases; bases outside gene matches: 5. The CDR3 is 15 amino acids. The CDR3 nucleotides read TGTGCCAGCTCACGGCGTGACAGGGACCAAGAGACCCAGTACTTC. As protein: CASSRRDRDQETQYF.

This clonotype has only one observation. An end of the junction differs from the germline gene, which may be a read error. The CDR3 DNA is TGTGCCAGCAACCAACTGGGACAGTCAAAAGGGACCCAGTACTTC. Its translation: CASNQLGQSKGTQYF. This rearrangement joins TRBV14 to TRBJ2-5; 7 bases match TRBD1. The CDR3 consists of 15 residues. Germline V lookup: CDR1 SGHDN, CDR2 FVKESK. Full variable domain (rest looked up from reference TRBV14 and TRBJ2-5): EAGVTQFPSHSVIEKGQTVTLRCDPISGHDNLYWYRRVMGKEIKFLLHFVKESKQDESGMPNNRFLAERTGGTYSTLKVQPAELEDSGVYFCASNQLGQSKGTQYFGPGTRLLVL.

This clonotype was observed many times. The rearrangement uses TRBV6-5 and TRBJ2-5; 7 nucleotides line up with TRBD1. The CDR3 totals 15 residues. V lost 6 bases, J lost 4 bases, and 11 bases stayed unmatched. Per germline, CDR1 MNHEY and CDR2 SVGAGI. CDR3 loop: CASSFPTGAGETQYF. DNA of the CDR3: TGTGCCAGCAGCTTTCCCACAGGGGCCGGAGAGACCCAGTACTTC.

This clonotype occurred many times. This chain links TRBV5-5 with TRBJ1-5, with unresolved D. The CDR3 is 16 residues long. Trimming left V 0 bases short and J 0 bases short, with 10 bases between. CDR1 and CDR2 (germline): SGHKS, YYEKEE (reference sequence). In DNA, the CDR3 is TGTGCCAGCAGCTTGGACGGCACAATTAGCAATCAGCCCCAGCATTTT. Protein product: CASSLDGTISNQPQHF.

Ten or more counts support this clonotype. V is TRBV20-1 and J is TRBJ1-4; D ambiguous. CDR1 is DFQATT, CDR2 SNEGSKA, per germline (reference sequence). This CDR3 has 12 amino acids. V lost 7 bases and J 8 bases, leaving 14 bases between the germline ends. The CDR3 coding sequence is TGCAGTGTGCCCTGGGGAAGCGAAAAACTGTTTTTT. Translation gives CSVPWGSEKLFF.